The 27 T cell receptor beta chains below were found in one sample sequenced in a study of OX40 agonist ivuxolimab in advanced cancers. The protocol was immunoSEQ multiplex PCR, while the TCRdb copy is restricted to in-frame clones and leaves out a portion. The sample carries about 82,000 clones, about 86% recorded once. Sequenced here: CD4+ or CD8+ T cells sorted from blood, sampled in a trial of the OX40 agonist ivuxolimab. The receptors were sampled from an adult with an advanced solid tumor such as melanoma, head and neck, liver or kidney cancer.

The CDR3 sequence: CASSYSPSGRNEQFF. The CDR3 bases are TGTGCCAGCAGTTACAGCCCTAGCGGGAGGAATGAGCAGTTCTTC. This chain uses TRBV6-5 with TRBJ2-1; 11 bases line up with TRBD2. The junction had 4 bases not matched to a gene; V was cut back by 2 bases and J by 7 bases. The CDR3 is 15 amino acids. Germline CDR1 is MNHEY and CDR2 is SVGAGI.

J is TRBJ1-2 and V is TRBV27; perhaps TRBD1 as D (5 bases). V was cut by 6 bases and J by 5 bases, with 16 bases left in between. The CDR3 is made up of 14 amino acids. The germline V gene encodes CDR1 MNHEY and CDR2 SMNVEV (reference sequence). The chain's CDR3 is CASSQTNSGYGYTF. Written as DNA, the CDR3 is TGTGCCAGCAGCCAAACGAATTCAGGGTATGGCTACACCTTC.

The chain combines TRBV15 with TRBJ1-4; a possible D gene is TRBD1 (5 bases). V lost 8 bases and J lost 7, with 14 bases in between. The CDR3 is 13 amino acids. Germline loops: CDR1 LNHNV, CDR2 YYDKDF (reference sequence). The CDR3 nucleotides read TGTGCCACCCAAACCGGAGGGGTTGAAAAACTGTTTTTT. It encodes CATQTGGVEKLFF.

The chain joins TRBV5-4 to TRBJ1-1, with 10 bases identical to TRBD1. Trimming at V came to 4 bases and at J to 1 base, leaving 10 bases not matched to a gene. Germline lookup yields CDR1 SGHNT and CDR2 YYREEE (reference sequence). The CDR3 has 17 amino acids. CDR3 amino acids: CASSVGTGDVTNTEAFF. The CDR3 DNA reads as TGTGCCAGCAGCGTCGGGACAGGGGACGTGACGAACACTGAAGCTTTCTTT.

CDR3 bases: TGTGCCAGCAGCTTGCGACAGGGTGTCGACGAGCAGTACTTC. This gives the protein CASSLRQGVDEQYF. The chain links TRBV7-9 to TRBJ2-7; TRBD1 matches at 7 bases. CDR3 length: 14 residues. J lost 5 bases, V lost 3 bases, and 7 bases had no gene match. From germline, CDR1 is SEHNR and CDR2 FQNEAQ (reference sequence).

The chain links TRBV6-6 to TRBJ2-2; D is uncertain. The length of the CDR3 is 16 residues. Germline assignment: CDR1 MNHNY and CDR2 SVGAGI (reference sequence). Trimming left V 4 bases short and J 0 bases short, with 12 bases between. CDR3 in amino acids: CASSSPRVANTGELFF. As DNA, the CDR3 is TGTGCCAGCAGTTCCCCCAGAGTTGCGAACACCGGGGAGCTGTTTTTT.

The chain links TRBV6-4 to TRBJ2-6; a weak D match, TRBD1 (6 bases). Trimming shortened V by 3 bases and J by 2 bases, and 8 bases separated the two germline ends. CDR1 is MRHNA and CDR2 is SNTAGT in the germline V gene. The CDR3 has 15 residues. DNA of the CDR3: TGTGCCAGCAGTGATCAGGGGACTGGGGCCAACGTCCTGACTTTC. This gives the protein CASSDQGTGANVLTF.

This clone has a single count. V is TRBV5-1 and J is TRBJ1-2, with TRBD1 as a possible D gene (6 bases). Trimming left V 3 bases short and J 6 bases short, with 15 bases between. Germline V gene data show CDR1 as SGHRS and CDR2 as YFSETQ. The CDR3 totals 14 residues. CDR3 in DNA: TGCGCCAGCAGCTGGCGGCAGGGGCGGGATGGCTACACCTTC. Translation gives CASSWRQGRDGYTF. Based on the CDR3 plus reference TRBV5-1 and TRBJ1-2, the full variable domain is KAGVTQTPRYLIKTRGQQVTLSCSPISGHRSVSWYQQTPGQGLQFLFEYFSETQRNKGNFPGRFSGRQFSNSRSEMNVSTLELGDSALYLCASSWRQGRDGYTFGSGTRLTVV.

The chain carries TRBV6-5 and TRBJ2-7; no reliable D call. V lost 6 bases and J 6 bases, leaving 21 bases between the germline ends. Germline V gene data show CDR1 as MNHEY and CDR2 as SVGAGI. The CDR3 is made up of 15 amino acids. The CDR3 DNA sequence: TGTGCCAGCAGCCAGTCTTCGCCTAGAGTTGGCGAGCAGTACTTC. Translating gives CASSQSSPRVGEQYF.

This clone has just a few counts. This sequence joins TRBV18 and TRBJ1-3; no reliable D call. The CDR3 is 14 residues long. Germline V lookup: CDR1 KGHSH, CDR2 LQKENI. V lost 3 bases and J lost 3, with 9 bases in between. CDR3 region: CASSPAVGGNTIYF. Here the CDR3 DNA reads TGTGCCAGCTCACCTGCAGTCGGTGGAAACACCATATATTTT.

A single count supports this clone. The CDR3 spells CASGTGTYEQYF. The DNA for the CDR3 is TGCGCCAGCGGAACCGGGACATATGAGCAGTACTTC. The V and J genes are TRBV4-1 and TRBJ2-7, with D possibly being TRBD1 (6 bases). With 8 bases removed from V and 7 bases from J, the gap between germline ends came to 15 bases. The germline CDR1 and CDR2 sequences are MGHRA and YSYEKL. The CDR3 contains 12 residues.

The chain uses TRBV6-5 and TRBJ2-7, with D possibly matching TRBD2 (5 bases). The CDR3 spans 15 residues. Germline V lookup: CDR1 MNHEY, CDR2 SVGAGI. Trimming pared 0 bases from V and 3 bases from J, leaving 12 bases between. This chain's CDR3 is CASSYSKGDGYEQYF. CDR3 nucleotide sequence: TGTGCCAGCAGTTACTCGAAGGGAGACGGCTACGAGCAGTACTTC.

This chain links TRBV5-5 with TRBJ2-1; D not certain. Trimming took off 0 bases at V and 0 bases at J, with 7 bases between the two ends. Germline V gene sequence: CDR1 SGHKS, CDR2 YYEKEE (reference sequence). CDR3 length: 15 amino acids. For the CDR3, the DNA is TGTGCCAGCAGCTTGGGCCGAAACTCCTACAATGAGCAGTTCTTC. Translation: CASSLGRNSYNEQFF.

This sequence joins TRBV5-4 and TRBJ1-2; a weak D match, TRBD1 (5 bases). Trimming stripped 4 bases from V and 1 base from J, with 8 bases between. This CDR3 has 13 residues. Germline V lookup: CDR1 SGHNT, CDR2 YYREEE (reference sequence). The CDR3 is CASSPDNNYGYTF. The CDR3 nucleotides read TGTGCCAGCAGCCCGGACAATAACTATGGCTACACCTTC.

J is TRBJ2-2 and V is TRBV27; D remains unclear. CDR1 is MNHEY, CDR2 SMNVEV, per germline (reference sequence). This CDR3 region has 15 residues. V was pared by 6 bases and J by 5 bases, with 16 bases between. The CDR3 DNA reads TGTGCCAGCAGACAAGGTAGACTTACTACCGGGGAGCTGTTTTTT. Translating it yields CASRQGRLTTGELFF.

The V and J genes are TRBV5-4 and TRBJ1-1, with unresolved D. There are 13 residues in the CDR3. Trimming took 4 bases from V and 1 from J, leaving 8 bases between them. Germline-derived CDR1 and CDR2 are SGHNT and YYREEE (reference sequence). CDR3 sequence (DNA): TGTGCCAGCAGCCGGACGAAGAACACTGAAGCTTTCTTT. Translating gives CASSRTKNTEAFF.

The rearrangement joins TRBV29-1 to TRBJ2-7, with D maybe TRBD1 (5 bases). Trimming left V 4 bases short and J 0 bases short, with 13 bases between. This CDR3 spans 14 amino acids. Looked up from germline, CDR1 is SQVTM and CDR2 is ANQGSEA. CDR3 protein: CSVATTVSSYEQYF. CDR3 DNA: TGCAGCGTTGCTACGACAGTGAGCTCCTACGAGCAGTACTTC.

This clone turned up a few times. This chain joins TRBV29-1 and TRBJ2-7; 10 positions agree with TRBD2. V was pared by 1 base and J by 5 bases, with 5 bases of the junction left unmatched. Germline V gene data show CDR1 as SQVTM and CDR2 as ANQGSEA. The CDR3 extends over 14 amino acids. The CDR3 DNA reads TGCAGCGTTGAAGGAACTAGCGGGAAGCACGAGCAGTACTTC. Translation gives CSVEGTSGKHEQYF.

This rearrangement joins TRBV27 to TRBJ2-3, with a weak D call TRBD2 (6 bases). CDR1 MNHEY and CDR2 SMNVEV come from the germline V gene (reference sequence). V shed 4 bases and J shed 0 bases, with 11 bases lying between them. This CDR3 region has 15 residues. The CDR3 coding sequence is TGTGCCAGCAGTTACCGCGGGACCAGCACAGATACGCAGTATTTT. Protein product: CASSYRGTSTDTQYF.

This rearrangement joins TRBV7-6 to TRBJ2-5, with D unclear. This CDR3 has 14 residues. Germline V gene data show CDR1 as SGHVS and CDR2 as FNYEAQ. Deletions cut 5 bases from V and 3 bases from J, with 13 bases between. The CDR3 region has the DNA TGTGCCAGCAGCACAACAAACCCCAAAGAGACCCAGTACTTC. As protein: CASSTTNPKETQYF.

V usage is TRBV6-5 and J usage is TRBJ2-7; perhaps TRBD2 as D (5 bases). Germline loops: CDR1 MNHEY, CDR2 SVGAGI. This CDR3 is 14 amino acids long. V was shortened by 5 bases and J by 2 bases, with 13 bases between the two germline ends. The CDR3 bases are TGTGCCAGCAGTGCCCGGGATGCCACCTACGAGCAGTACTTC. Its protein product is CASSARDATYEQYF.

This clone was counted a few times. This chain joins TRBV5-4 and TRBJ2-6; 8 positions match TRBD1. V shed 2 bases, J shed 2 bases, and the junction held 3 bases outside the gene matches. CDR3 length equals 16 residues. In germline, CDR1 is SGHNT, CDR2 YYREEE (reference sequence). The CDR3 DNA is TGTGCCAGCAGCTTCCCGACAGGGGCTGGGGCCAACGTCCTGACTTTC. Its translation is CASSFPTGAGANVLTF.

The V call is TRBV25-1, the J call TRBJ2-1; a weak D match, TRBD1 (7 bases). V was cut by 1 base and J by 12 bases, with 22 bases left in between. This CDR3 region has 16 residues. Germline loops: CDR1 MGHDK, CDR2 SYGVNS. Here the CDR3 reads CASSEFGASAPGGQFF. For the CDR3, the DNA is TGTGCCAGCAGTGAATTCGGGGCTAGCGCCCCAGGGGGGCAGTTCTTC.

This chain links TRBV7-6 with TRBJ1-1, with D possibly matching TRBD1 (5 bases). Germline V gene sequence: CDR1 SGHVS, CDR2 FNYEAQ. V shed 5 bases and J shed 3 bases, with 16 bases lying between them. This CDR3 spans 15 amino acids. CDR3 loop: CASSPRAGMDTEAFF. CDR3 nucleotides: TGTGCCAGCAGCCCCCGGGCAGGGATGGACACTGAAGCTTTCTTT.

J is TRBJ2-1 and V is TRBV7-8; a weak D match, TRBD1 (5 bases). V was pared by 3 bases and J by 2 bases, with 11 bases between. This CDR3 has 15 amino acids. Germline V gene sequence: CDR1 SGHVS, CDR2 FQNEAQ. The CDR3 sequence: CASSFMADTYNEQFF. CDR3 bases: TGTGCCAGCAGCTTCATGGCGGACACCTACAATGAGCAGTTCTTC.

The chain carries TRBV18 and TRBJ1-1; D uncertain. Per germline, CDR1 KGHSH and CDR2 LQKENI. This CDR3 spans 14 amino acids. V lost 5 bases to trimming and J lost 0 bases, with 10 bases between them. CDR3 nucleotides: TGTGCCAGCTCAACCCAGGCCCTGAACACTGAAGCTTTCTTT. Translated: CASSTQALNTEAFF. Full variable domain (outside the CDR3, taken from reference TRBV18 and TRBJ1-1): NAGVMQNPRHLVRRRGQEARLRCSPMKGHSHVYWYRQLPEEGLKFMVYLQKENIIDESGMPKERFSAEFPKEGPSILRIQQVVRGDSAAYFCASSTQALNTEAFFGQGTRLTVV.

This sequence joins TRBV5-1 and TRBJ1-6, with TRBD1 identical over 10 bases. Germline CDR1 reads SGHRS; CDR2 reads YFSETQ. There are 14 residues in the CDR3. The V gene end was trimmed by 5 bases and the J gene end by 11 bases; junction bases not matched to a gene: 7. CDR3 sequence (DNA): TGCGCCAGCAGACCCGGGACAGGGGTGACACCCCTCCACTTT. Translating it yields CASRPGTGVTPLHF. Full variable domain (missing parts from reference TRBV5-1 and TRBJ1-6): KAGVTQTPRYLIKTRGQQVTLSCSPISGHRSVSWYQQTPGQGLQFLFEYFSETQRNKGNFPGRFSGRQFSNSRSEMNVSTLELGDSALYLCASRPGTGVTPLHFGNGTRLTVT.